This T cell receptor beta chain was identified during a study of technical replicates of blood from a handful of donors. Germline CDR1 reads MNHEY; CDR2 reads SMNVEV (reference sequence). The CDR3 consists of 15 residues. Losses at the gene ends were 6 bases for V and 8 bases for J; bases not matched to a gene: 10. The table lists this clone with a count of one. The protocol was immunoSEQ multiplex PCR, while the TCRdb copy is restricted to in-frame clones and leaves out a portion. In the table there are about 72,000 clones, around nine tenths of which are singletons. Sequenced input: T cells isolated from PBMCs. The TCR originated in a human donor in good health. The V gene is TRBV27, the J gene TRBJ1-4, with 9 bases that match TRBD1. The CDR3 DNA sequence: TGTGCCAGCAGACAGAGAGGACAGGGGAGAGAAAAACTGTTTTTT. Protein sequence: CASRQRGQGREKLFF.